Listed below are T cell receptor beta chains from one sample, sequenced in a study of cytotoxic CD8 clonotypes in ibrutinib-treated CLL. Profiling relied on immunoSEQ multiplex PCR, and the TCRdb table lists in-frame clones only, not all of them. This table has over 100,000 clones, 75% to 90% appearing once. The sample in question was PBMCs, obtained after 24 months of ibrutinib treatment. Receptors originate from a human donor with chronic lymphocytic leukemia. Each CDR3 is given without its conserved first and last residue. The size field is filled for only some rows; it gives once, few, many or a size class.

v_gene	j_gene	abundance	CDR3aa
TRBV28	TRBJ1-1	NA	ASNIPNPAEKAF
TRBV5-1	TRBJ1-2	NA	ASSLDGAADGYT
TRBV2	TRBJ1-5	few	ASSGEQPQH
TRBV9	TRBJ2-5	NA	ASSVGRYQETQY
TRBV5-1	TRBJ2-7	NA	ASSPGDRSVAGGPLEQY
TRBV4-1	TRBJ2-7	NA	ASSQAPGLAGGRYEQY
TRBV29-1	TRBJ2-3	NA	SVVLWGVIPDTQY
TRBV27	TRBJ2-7	NA	ASNTGQGALHEQY
TRBV7-6	TRBJ1-6	NA	ASSLEVRGHGGNSPLH
TRBV28	TRBJ2-2	NA	ASSSPTSGMNGELF
TRBV2	TRBJ2-7	few	ASSGDRGNEQY
TRBV7-8	TRBJ2-7	NA	ASSSDSHEQY
TRBV19	TRBJ1-5	NA	ATSRGIDHQPQH
TRBV5-6	TRBJ2-2	few	ASSLSAGAHTGELF
TRBV7-2	TRBJ1-2	NA	ASSLSPTGGGYT
TRBV18	TRBJ2-7	few	ASSPLESPRGEQY
TRBV11-2	TRBJ2-3	NA	ASSLDRGTDTQY
TRBV6-5	TRBJ2-7	NA	ASSYSEGVSYEQY
TRBV28	TRBJ2-2	NA	ASSNAGRTGATGELF